This TCR beta chain derives from a study of CD8 T cells in ankylosing spondylitis. Study findings and constraints: Seemingly characteristic of ankylosing spondylitis blood was a TCR beta motif consisting of 7 or 8 highly homologous variants. Matched ankylosing spondylitis synovial fluid reportedly showed significant enrichment of disease-linked clones.

MiXCR, applied by TCRdb to the 5' RACE reads, yields one record per CDR3 protein. The data hold 200,000 to 300,000 distinct CDR3 sequences, with 20% to 30% observed a single time. This clonotype was counted between two and nine times. Its antigen is unidentified. The TCR sequence derives from a male donor with ankylosing spondylitis or in good health (not recorded which). What was sequenced was blood, either unsorted or a sorted T cell fraction (not recorded which).

The CDR3 is CSVVRAGRDNEQFF. Written as DNA, the CDR3 is TGCAGCGTTGTTAGGGCAGGGCGCGACAATGAGCAGTTCTTC. The genes are TRBV29-1 and TRBJ2-1; maybe TRBD1 (5 bases). Trimming shortened V by 4 bases and J by 5 bases, and 15 bases separated the two germline ends. The CDR3 extends over 14 amino acids. Germline lookup yields CDR1 SQVTM and CDR2 ANQGSEA.